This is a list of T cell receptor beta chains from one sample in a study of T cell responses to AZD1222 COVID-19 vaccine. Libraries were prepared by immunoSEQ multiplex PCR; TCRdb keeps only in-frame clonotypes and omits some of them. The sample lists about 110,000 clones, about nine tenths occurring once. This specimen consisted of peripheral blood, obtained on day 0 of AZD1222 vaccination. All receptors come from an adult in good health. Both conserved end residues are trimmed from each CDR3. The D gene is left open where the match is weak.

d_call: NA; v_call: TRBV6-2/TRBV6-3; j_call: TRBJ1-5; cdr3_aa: ASSNSNQPQH
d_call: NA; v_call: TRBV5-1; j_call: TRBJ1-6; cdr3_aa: ASSGGRPYNSPLH
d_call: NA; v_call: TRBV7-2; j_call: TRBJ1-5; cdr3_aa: ASSLAGENQPQH
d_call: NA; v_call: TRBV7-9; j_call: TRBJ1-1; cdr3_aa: ASSLGQNTEAF
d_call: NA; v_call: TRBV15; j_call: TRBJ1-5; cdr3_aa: ATSIGRGVKPQH
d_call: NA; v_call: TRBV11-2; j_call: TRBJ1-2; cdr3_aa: ASSLPEQGHYGYT
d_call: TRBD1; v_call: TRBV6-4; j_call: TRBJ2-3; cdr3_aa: ASRLQGATDTQY
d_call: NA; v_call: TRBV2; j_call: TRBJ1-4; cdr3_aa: ATAINGEKLF
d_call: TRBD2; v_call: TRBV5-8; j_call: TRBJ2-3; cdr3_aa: ASSLEKGLAGTDTQY
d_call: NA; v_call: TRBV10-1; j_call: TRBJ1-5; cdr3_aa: AHGGRGPQPQH
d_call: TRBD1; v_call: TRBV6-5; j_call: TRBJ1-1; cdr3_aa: ASSPTTGVKTEAF
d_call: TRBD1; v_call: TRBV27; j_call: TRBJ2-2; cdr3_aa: ASSFLIIQGPRSTGELF
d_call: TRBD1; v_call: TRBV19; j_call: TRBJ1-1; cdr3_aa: ASTRTGGDTEAF
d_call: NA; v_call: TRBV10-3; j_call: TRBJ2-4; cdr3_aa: AISESIRNIQY
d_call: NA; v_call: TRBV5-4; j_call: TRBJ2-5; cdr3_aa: ASMPGRGETQY
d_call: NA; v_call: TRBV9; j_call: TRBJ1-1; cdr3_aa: ASSPNTEAF
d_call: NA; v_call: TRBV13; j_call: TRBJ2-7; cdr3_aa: ASSSNYEQY
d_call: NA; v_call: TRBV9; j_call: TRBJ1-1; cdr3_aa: ASSVQGTEAF
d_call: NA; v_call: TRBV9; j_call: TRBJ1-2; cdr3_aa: ASSAQNRANYGYT
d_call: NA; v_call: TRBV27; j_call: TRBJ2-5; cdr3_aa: ASSLNRDGQETQY
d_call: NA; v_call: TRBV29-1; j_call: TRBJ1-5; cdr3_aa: SVGGSNQPQH
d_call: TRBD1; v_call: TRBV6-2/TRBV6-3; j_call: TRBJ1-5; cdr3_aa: ASSRDRETYSNQPQH
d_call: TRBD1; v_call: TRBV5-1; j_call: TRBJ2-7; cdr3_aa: ASSSSGQVVEQY
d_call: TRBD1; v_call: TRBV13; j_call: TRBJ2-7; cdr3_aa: ASSHRGQDYEQY
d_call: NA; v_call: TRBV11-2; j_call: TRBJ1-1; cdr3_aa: ASMGTKVEAF
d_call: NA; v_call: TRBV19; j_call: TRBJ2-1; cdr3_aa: ASLDNFYDEQF
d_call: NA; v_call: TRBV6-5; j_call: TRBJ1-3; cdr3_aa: ASSTGPTGNTIY
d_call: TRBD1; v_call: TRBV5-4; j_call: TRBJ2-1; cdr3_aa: ASSSAVARGRGEQF
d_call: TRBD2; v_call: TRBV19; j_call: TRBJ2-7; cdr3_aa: ASSVRDYLPGEQY
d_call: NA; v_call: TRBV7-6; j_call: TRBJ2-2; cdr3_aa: ATTGQLPNTGELF
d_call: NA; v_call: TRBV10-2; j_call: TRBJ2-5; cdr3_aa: ASSGGKRETQY
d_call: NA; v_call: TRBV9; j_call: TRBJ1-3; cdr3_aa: ASSISSGNTIY
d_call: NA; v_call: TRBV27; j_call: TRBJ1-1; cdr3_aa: ASSLSAGVGTEAF
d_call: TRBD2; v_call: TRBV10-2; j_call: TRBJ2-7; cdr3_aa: ASRPIKAGVREQY
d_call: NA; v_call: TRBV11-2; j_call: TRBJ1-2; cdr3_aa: ASSSGTNYGYT
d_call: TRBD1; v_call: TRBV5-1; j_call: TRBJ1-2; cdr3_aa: ASSLSGQGVGYT
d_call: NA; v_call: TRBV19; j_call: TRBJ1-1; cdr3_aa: ASSISDFNTEAF
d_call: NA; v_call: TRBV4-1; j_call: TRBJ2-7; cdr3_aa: ASSQVDGTYEQY
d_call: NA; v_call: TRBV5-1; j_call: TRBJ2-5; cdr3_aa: ASSFTAGQETQY
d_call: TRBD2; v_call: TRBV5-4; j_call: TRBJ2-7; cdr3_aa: ASSLGGGVWDEQY